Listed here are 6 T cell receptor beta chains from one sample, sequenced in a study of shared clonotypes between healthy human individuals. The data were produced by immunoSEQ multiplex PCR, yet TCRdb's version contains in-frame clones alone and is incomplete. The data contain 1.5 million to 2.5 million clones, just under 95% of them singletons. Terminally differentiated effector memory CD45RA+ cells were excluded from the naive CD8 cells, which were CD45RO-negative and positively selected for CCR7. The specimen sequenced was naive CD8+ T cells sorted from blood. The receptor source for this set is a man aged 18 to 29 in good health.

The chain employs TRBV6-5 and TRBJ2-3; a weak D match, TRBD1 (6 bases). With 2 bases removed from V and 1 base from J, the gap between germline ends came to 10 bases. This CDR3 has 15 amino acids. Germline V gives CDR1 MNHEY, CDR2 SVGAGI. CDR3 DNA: TGTGCCAGCAGTTACCTGGGGGCAGGCACAGATACGCAGTATTTT. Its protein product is CASSYLGAGTDTQYF.

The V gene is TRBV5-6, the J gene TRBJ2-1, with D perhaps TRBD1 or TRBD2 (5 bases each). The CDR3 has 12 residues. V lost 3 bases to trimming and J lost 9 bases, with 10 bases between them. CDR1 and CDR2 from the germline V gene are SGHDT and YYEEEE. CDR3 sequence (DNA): TGTGCCAGCAGCTGGGGGATCGGTGAGCAGTTCTTC. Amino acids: CASSWGIGEQFF.

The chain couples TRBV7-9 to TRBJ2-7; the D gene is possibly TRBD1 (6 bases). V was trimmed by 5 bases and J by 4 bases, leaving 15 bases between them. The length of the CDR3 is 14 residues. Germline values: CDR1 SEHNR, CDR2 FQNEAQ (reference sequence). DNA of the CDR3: TGTGCCAGCAGCCCCCGGGACATTGTATACGAGCAGTACTTC. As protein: CASSPRDIVYEQYF.

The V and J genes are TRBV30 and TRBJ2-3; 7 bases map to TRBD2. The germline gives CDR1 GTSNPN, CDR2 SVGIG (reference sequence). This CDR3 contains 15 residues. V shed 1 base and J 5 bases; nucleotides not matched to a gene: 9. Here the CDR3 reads CAWSELAGGRDTQYF. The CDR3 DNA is TGTGCCTGGAGTGAATTAGCGGGTGGTAGAGATACGCAGTATTTT.

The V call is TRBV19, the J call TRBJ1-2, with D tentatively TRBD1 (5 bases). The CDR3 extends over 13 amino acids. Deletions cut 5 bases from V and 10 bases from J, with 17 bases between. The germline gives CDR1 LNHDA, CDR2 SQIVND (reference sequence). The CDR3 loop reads CASSPGPLADYTF. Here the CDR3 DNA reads TGTGCCAGTAGTCCGGGACCGCTAGCCGACTACACCTTC.

The CDR3 bases are TGTGCCAGCAGCCCCCGGGACACAGCCTATGGCTACACCTTC. Protein: CASSPRDTAYGYTF. This sequence joins TRBV27 and TRBJ1-2, with D perhaps matching TRBD1 (6 bases). This CDR3 has 14 residues. Germline-derived CDR1 and CDR2 are MNHEY and SMNVEV (reference sequence). Trimming took off 6 bases at V and 4 bases at J, with 15 bases between the two ends.